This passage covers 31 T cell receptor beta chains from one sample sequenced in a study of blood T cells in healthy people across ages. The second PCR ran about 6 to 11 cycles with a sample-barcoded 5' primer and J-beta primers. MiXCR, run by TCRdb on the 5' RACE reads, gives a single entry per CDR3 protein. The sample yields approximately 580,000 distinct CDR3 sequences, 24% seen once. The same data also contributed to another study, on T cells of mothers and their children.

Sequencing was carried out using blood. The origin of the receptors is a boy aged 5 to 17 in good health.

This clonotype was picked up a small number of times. CDR3 in DNA: TGCGCCAGCAGCCAAGTAGGTCGCACCTACGAGCAGTACTTC. Translating gives CASSQVGRTYEQYF. J is TRBJ2-7 and V is TRBV4-1; D call uncertain. V was shortened by 1 base and J by 2 bases, with 9 bases between the two germline ends. CDR1 MGHRA and CDR2 YSYEKL come from the germline V gene. The CDR3 loop spans 14 amino acids.

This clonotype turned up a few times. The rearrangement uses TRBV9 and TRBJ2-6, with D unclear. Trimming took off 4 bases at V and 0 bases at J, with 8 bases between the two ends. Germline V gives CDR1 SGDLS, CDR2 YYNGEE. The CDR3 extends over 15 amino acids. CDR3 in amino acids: CASSPLISGANVLTF. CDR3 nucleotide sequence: TGTGCCAGCAGCCCCCTCATCTCTGGGGCCAACGTCCTGACTTTC.

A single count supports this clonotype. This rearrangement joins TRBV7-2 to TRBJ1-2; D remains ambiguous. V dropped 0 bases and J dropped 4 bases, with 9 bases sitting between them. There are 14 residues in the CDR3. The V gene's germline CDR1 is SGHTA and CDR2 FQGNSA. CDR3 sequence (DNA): TGTGCCAGCAGCTTAGCTCCGGGCCTCTATGGCTACACCTTC. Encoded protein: CASSLAPGLYGYTF.

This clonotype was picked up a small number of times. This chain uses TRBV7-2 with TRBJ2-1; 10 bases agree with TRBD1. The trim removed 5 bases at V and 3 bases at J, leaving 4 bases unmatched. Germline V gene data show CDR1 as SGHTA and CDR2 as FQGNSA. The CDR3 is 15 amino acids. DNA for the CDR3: TGTGCCAGCAGCCTGGGGACAGGGGTCTACAATGAGCAGTTCTTC. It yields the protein CASSLGTGVYNEQFF.

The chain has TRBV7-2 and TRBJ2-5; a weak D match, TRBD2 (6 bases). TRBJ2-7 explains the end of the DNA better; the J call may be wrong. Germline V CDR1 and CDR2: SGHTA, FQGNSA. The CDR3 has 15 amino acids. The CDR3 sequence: CASSLAPGAVLEQYF. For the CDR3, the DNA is TGTGCCAGCAGCTTAGCTCCGGGAGCCGTCCTCGAGCAGTACTTC.

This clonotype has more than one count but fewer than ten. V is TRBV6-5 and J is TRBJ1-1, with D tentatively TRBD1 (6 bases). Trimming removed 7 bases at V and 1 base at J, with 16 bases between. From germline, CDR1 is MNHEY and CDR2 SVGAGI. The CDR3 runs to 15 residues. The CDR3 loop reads CASTPGAEGNTEAFF. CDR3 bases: TGTGCCAGCACCCCAGGGGCGGAGGGGAACACTGAAGCTTTCTTT.

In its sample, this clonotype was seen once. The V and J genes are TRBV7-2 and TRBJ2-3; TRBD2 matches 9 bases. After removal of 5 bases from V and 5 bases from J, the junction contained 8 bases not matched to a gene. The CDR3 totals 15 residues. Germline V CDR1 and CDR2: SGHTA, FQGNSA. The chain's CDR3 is CASSDSGGKGDTQYF. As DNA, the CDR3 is TGTGCCAGCAGCGACAGCGGGGGGAAGGGAGATACGCAGTATTTT.

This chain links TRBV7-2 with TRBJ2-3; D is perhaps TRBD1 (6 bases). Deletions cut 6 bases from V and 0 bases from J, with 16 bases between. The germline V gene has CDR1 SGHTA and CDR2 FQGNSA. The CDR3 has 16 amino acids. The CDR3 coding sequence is TGTGCCAGCAGAATAGGGACACACATTAGCACAGATACGCAGTATTTT. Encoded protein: CASRIGTHISTDTQYF.

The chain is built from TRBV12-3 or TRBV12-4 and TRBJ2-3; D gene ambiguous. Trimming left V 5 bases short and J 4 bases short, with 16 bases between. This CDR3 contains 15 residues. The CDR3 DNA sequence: TGTGCCAGCAGTAAGCCCGACGCTGGACCAGATACGCAGTATTTT. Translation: CASSKPDAGPDTQYF.

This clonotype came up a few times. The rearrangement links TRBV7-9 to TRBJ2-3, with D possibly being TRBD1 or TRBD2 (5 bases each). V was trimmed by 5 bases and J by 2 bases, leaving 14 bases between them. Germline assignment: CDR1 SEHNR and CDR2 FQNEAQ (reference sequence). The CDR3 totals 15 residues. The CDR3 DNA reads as TGTGCCAGCAGCCTTACGTTCGGGACCACAGATACGCAGTATTTT. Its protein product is CASSLTFGTTDTQYF.

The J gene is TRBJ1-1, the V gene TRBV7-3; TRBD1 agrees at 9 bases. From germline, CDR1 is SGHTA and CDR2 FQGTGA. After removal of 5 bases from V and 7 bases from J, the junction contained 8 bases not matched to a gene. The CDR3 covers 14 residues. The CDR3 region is CASSPDRGNLEAFF. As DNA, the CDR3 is TGTGCCAGCAGCCCGGACAGGGGAAATCTTGAAGCTTTCTTT.

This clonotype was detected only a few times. CDR3 DNA sequence: TGTGCCAGCAGCTTAGCGCGCGGCACCTACAATGAGCAGTTCTTC. This encodes CASSLARGTYNEQFF. The chain carries TRBV7-2 and TRBJ2-1; D is undetermined. With 0 bases removed from V and 2 bases from J, the gap between germline ends came to 8 bases. The V gene's germline CDR1 is SGHTA and CDR2 FQGNSA. The CDR3 runs to 15 residues.

CDR3 loop: CSARDLAGQKGNEQFF. CDR3 nucleotides: TGCAGTGCTAGAGATCTAGCCGGACAAAAAGGGAATGAGCAGTTCTTC. V is TRBV20-1 and J is TRBJ2-1; D may correspond to TRBD1 or TRBD2 (5 bases each). This CDR3 contains 16 residues. The germline V gene encodes CDR1 DFQATT and CDR2 SNEGSKA (reference sequence). The V and J ends lost 0 bases and 7 bases respectively, with 19 bases between them.

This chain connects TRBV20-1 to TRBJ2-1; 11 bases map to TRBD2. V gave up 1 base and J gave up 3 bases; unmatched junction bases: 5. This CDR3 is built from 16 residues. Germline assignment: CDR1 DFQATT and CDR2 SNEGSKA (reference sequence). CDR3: CSARGSGLAVYNEQFF. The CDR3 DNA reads TGCAGTGCTAGAGGATCGGGACTAGCGGTCTACAATGAGCAGTTCTTC.

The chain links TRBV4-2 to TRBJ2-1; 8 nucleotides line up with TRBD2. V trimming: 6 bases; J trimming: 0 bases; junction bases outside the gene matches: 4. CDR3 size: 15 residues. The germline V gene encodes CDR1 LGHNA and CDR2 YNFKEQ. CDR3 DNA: TGTGCCAGCAGGTACACTAGCGGCTCCTACAATGAGCAGTTCTTC. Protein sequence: CASRYTSGSYNEQFF.

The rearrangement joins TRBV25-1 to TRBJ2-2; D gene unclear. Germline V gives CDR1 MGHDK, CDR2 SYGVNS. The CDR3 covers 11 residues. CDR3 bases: TGTGGGCTCCCGAACACCGGGGAGCTGTTTTTT. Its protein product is CGLPNTGELFF. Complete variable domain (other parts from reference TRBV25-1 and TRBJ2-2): EADIYQTPRYLVIGTGKKITLECSQTMGHDKMYWYQQDPGMELHLIHYSYGVNSTEKGDLSSESTVSRIRTEHFPLTLESARPSHTSQYLCGLPNTGELFFGEGSRLTVL.

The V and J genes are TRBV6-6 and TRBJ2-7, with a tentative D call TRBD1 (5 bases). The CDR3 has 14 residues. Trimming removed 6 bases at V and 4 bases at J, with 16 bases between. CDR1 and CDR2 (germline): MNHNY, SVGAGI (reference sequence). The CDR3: CASSHRRQKYEQYF. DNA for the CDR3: TGTGCCAGCAGCCACCGGAGACAGAAATACGAGCAGTACTTC.

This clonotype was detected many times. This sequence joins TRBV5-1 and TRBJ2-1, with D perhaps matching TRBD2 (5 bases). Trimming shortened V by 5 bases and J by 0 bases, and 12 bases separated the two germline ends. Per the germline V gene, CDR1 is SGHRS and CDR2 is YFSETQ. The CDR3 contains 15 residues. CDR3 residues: CASSSADSSYNEQFF. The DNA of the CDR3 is TGCGCCAGCAGTTCAGCGGATAGCTCCTACAATGAGCAGTTCTTC.

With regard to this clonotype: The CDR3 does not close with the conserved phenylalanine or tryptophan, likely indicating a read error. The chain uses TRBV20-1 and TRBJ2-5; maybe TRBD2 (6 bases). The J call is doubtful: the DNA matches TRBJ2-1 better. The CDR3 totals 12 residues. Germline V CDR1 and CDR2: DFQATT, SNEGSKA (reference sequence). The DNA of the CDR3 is TGCAGTACGGACTACGCGGACAATGAGCAGTTCATC. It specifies CSTDYADNEQFI.

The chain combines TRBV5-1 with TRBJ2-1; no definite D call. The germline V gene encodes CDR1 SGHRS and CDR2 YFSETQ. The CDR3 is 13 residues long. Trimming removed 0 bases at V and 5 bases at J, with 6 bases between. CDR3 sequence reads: CASSLEYNNEQFF. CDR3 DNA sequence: TGCGCCAGCAGCTTGGAATACAACAATGAGCAGTTCTTC. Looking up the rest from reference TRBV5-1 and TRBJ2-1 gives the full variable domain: KAGVTQTPRYLIKTRGQQVTLSCSPISGHRSVSWYQQTPGQGLQFLFEYFSETQRNKGNFPGRFSGRQFSNSRSEMNVSTLELGDSALYLCASSLEYNNEQFFGPGTRLTVL.

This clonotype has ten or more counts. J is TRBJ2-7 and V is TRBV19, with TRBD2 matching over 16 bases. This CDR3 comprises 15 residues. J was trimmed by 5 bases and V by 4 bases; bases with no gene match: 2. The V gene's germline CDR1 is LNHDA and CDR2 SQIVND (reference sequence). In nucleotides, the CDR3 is TGTGCCAGTAGTACCGGGACTAGCGGGAGGGACGAGCAGTACTTC. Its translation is CASSTGTSGRDEQYF.

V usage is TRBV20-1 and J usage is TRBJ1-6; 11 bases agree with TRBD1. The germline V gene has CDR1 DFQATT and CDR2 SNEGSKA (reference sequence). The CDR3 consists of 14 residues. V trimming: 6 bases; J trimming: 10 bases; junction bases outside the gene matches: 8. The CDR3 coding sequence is TGCAGTGCAACGGGACAGGGGGACAACTCACCCCTCCACTTT. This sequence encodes CSATGQGDNSPLHF.

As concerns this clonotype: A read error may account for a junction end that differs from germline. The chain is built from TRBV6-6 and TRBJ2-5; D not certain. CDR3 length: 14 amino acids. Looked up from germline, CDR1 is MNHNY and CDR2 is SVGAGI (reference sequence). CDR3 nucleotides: TGTGCCAGCAGTTACTCGACCAACCAAGGGACCCAGTACTTC. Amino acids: CASSYSTNQGTQYF.

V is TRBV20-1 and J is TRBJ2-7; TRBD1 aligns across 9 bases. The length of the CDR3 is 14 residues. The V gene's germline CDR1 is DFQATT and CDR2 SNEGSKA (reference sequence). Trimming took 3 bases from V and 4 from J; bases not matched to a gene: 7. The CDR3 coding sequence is TGCAGTGCTAGGGGAGACAGGGGGATGTACGAGCAGTACTTC. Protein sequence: CSARGDRGMYEQYF.

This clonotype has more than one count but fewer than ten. The CDR3 protein is CASSRDPTTGTQYF. The CDR3 DNA is TGTGCCAGCAGCCGAGACCCTACCACCGGGACGCAGTATTTT. This rearrangement joins TRBV9 to TRBJ2-3; the D is unclear. Trimming left V 4 bases short and J 9 bases short, with 18 bases between. The CDR3 consists of 14 residues. Per germline, CDR1 SGDLS and CDR2 YYNGEE. Looking up the rest from reference TRBV9 and TRBJ2-3 gives the full variable domain: DSGVTQTPKHLITATGQRVTLRCSPRSGDLSVYWYQQSLDQGLQFLIQYYNGEERAKGNILERFSAQQFPDLHSELNLSSLELGDSALYFCASSRDPTTGTQYFGPGTRLTVL.

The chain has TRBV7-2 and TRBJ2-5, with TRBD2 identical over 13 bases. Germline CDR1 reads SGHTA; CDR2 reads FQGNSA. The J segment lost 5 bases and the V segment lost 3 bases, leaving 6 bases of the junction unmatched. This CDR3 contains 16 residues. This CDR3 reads CASSFGTSGIRETQYF. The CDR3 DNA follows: TGTGCCAGCAGCTTTGGGACTAGCGGGATACGGGAGACCCAGTACTTC.

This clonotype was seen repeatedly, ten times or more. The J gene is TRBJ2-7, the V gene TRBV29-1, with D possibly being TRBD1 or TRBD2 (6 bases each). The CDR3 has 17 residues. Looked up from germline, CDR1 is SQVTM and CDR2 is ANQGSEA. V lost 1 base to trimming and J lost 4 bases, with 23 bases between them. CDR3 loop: CSVEGGGGTPDTYEQYF. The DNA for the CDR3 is TGCAGCGTTGAAGGCGGAGGCGGGACACCCGATACGTACGAGCAGTACTTC.

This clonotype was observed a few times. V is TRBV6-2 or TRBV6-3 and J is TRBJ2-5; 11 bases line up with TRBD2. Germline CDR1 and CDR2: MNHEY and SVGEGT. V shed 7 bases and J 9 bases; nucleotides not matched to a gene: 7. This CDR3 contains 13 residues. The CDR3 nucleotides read TGTGCCAGCAAGACTAGCGGGGAGTGGTCCCAGTACTTC. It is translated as CASKTSGEWSQYF.

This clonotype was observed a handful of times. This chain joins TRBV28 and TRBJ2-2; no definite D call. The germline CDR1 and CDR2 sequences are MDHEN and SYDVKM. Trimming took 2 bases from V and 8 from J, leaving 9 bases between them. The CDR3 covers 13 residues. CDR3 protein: CASSLVGVGELFF. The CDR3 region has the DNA TGTGCCAGCAGTTTAGTAGGCGTGGGGGAGCTGTTTTTT.

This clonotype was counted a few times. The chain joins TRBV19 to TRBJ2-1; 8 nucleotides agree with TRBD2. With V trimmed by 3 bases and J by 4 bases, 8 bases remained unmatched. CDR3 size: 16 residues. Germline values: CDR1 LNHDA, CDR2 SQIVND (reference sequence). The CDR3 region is CASSMSTGGPYNEQFF. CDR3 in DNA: TGTGCCAGTAGTATGAGCACGGGAGGGCCTTACAATGAGCAGTTCTTC.

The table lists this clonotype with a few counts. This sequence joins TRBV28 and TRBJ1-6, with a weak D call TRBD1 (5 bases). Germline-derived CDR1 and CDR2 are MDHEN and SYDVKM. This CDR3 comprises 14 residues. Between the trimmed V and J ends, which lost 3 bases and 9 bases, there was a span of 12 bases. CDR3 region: CASSFSGVASPLHF. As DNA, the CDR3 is TGTGCCAGCAGTTTCTCGGGGGTAGCTTCACCCCTCCACTTT.